This T cell receptor (beta chain) was retrieved from a study of cytomegalovirus exposure and HLA in healthy donors. Note on this clone: Antigen unknown.

The donors (healthy individuals) were bone marrow donors. The germline V gene encodes CDR1 SGHNT and CDR2 YYREEE (reference sequence). CDR3 length: 16 amino acids. V gave up 4 bases and J gave up 3 bases; unmatched junction bases: 9. The study's findings and limits: Sequencing depth across donors, presence/absence analyses assumed, was roughly uniform. With high specificity and sensitivity, the classifier reportedly diagnosed cytomegalovirus status. Several of the most significant clusters appeared linked to common viral pathogens, based on a later analysis.

Primers included in the PCR were 60 Vbeta and 13 Jbeta primers. Assay: immunoSEQ multiplex PCR; the TCRdb copy retains only in-frame clones and omits some. The sample contains some 160,000 clones, roughly 65% of which appear only once. The clonotype was recovered from a man aged 55 to 70 in good health and CMV-seronegative. Sequenced material: PBMCs. The chain employs TRBV5-4 and TRBJ2-3, with 9 bases matching TRBD2. The CDR3 sequence is CASSAPIAGVTDTQYF. The CDR3 DNA is TGTGCCAGCAGCGCACCCATAGCGGGAGTTACAGATACGCAGTATTTT.